The following is a TCR beta chain sequence with its context. The target antigen is unknown. The sample is drawn from a study of cytomegalovirus exposure and HLA in healthy donors. Findings of the study overall: Rarity marked most TCR sequences, yet some public TCRs occurred in many donors.

The primer mix had 60 Vbeta and 13 Jbeta primers. In the study's own analysis: In a later analysis, some 80 million unique TCR beta chains included roughly 11 million shared by two or more donors. Some clones are missing from TCRdb's copy, which holds only in-frame ones; the method was immunoSEQ multiplex PCR. D and trimming come from the DNA, and the V and J calls and clone size come from that table. The sample's table shows 90,000 to 120,000 clones. Each of the donors was a healthy bone marrow donor. Sequencing used PBMCs. This clonotype originated in a man between 50 and 59 years old in good health and CMV-seronegative.

CDR3 sequence reads: CASSSTGYEQYF. CDR3 DNA: TGTGCCAGCAGCTCTACAGGCTACGAGCAGTACTTC. The rearrangement uses TRBV6-1 and TRBJ2-5, with D possibly being TRBD1 (5 bases). The end of the DNA is better explained by TRBJ2-7, so the J call may be wrong. The CDR3 length is 12 residues. Germline V gives CDR1 MNHNS, CDR2 SASEGT.